Given below is one T cell receptor beta chain in context. This receptor's antigen is unknown. Base qualities are not provided; no much larger clone lies one nucleotide away. V lost 5 bases and J lost 15 bases, and the count of bases not matched to a germline gene is 13. From a lookup of the germline V gene, CDR1 and CDR2 are MDHEN and SYDVKM. The CDR3 sequence holds 15 residues, the cysteine and phenylalanine included. Here the CDR3 DNA is all that survives: 45 bases in frame from base 1. The method was RACE. TCRdb lists the instrument as NextSeq 500. Library preparation attached unique molecular identifiers to individual cDNA molecules for quantitative, reproducible TCR counting. From each blood RNA sample, both TCR alpha and TCR beta chains were sequenced. Under the source paper's analysis protocol: A median of about 100,000 TCRs per sample was observed, with a range of about 23,224 to 690,600. V, J and CDR3 annotation of the TCR reads was performed with the Decombinator software suite. For PS versus PT1 abundance plots, all samples were subsampled to the same number of TCRs (28,000). TCRs were defined as expanded if absent before sensitization and observed at least eight times at the 2-week time point. TCRdb passed the public sequencing reads through fastp at Q25 and MiXCR, retaining productive beta sequences. Identical CDR3 protein sequences are pooled into one entry, listed with their most common genes and DNA. TCRdb's processing, not the study's, gives the V and J calls here. For this sample the table gives a few hundred thousand distinct CDR3 sequences, of which about 8.1% were detected only once. The top ten hold 2% to 3% of the sample.

The sample belongs to a study of human T cells and chemical hapten exposure (dated by TCRdb to about 2021). For the study in its entirety: For sensitization, 2% DPC in acetone was applied to an approximately 2 cm by approximately 2 cm area of upper inner arm skin. Throughout the roughly 25-week study period, patients were also given weekly therapeutic DPC doses on the scalp. Peripheral blood TCR repertoire changes were tracked in vivo in alopecia patients during primary and secondary sensitization to the hapten diphenylcyclopropenone (DPC). Blood samples were taken from patients before sensitization (week 0) and then at 2, 6 and about 24 weeks after DPC sensitization. Patch testing was done on the upper back using Finn chambers containing 0.01% DPC, and results were scored after 6 days according to International Contact Dermatitis Research Group standards. Blood for TCR sequencing was provided by twenty-nine alopecia patients at one to four time points (pre-sensitization, 2, 6 and 24 weeks). The libraries were sequenced as a pool, and the TCR yield per sample differed mostly because of small variations in library volumes within the pool. Most of the patients in the cohort were female, and the cohort covered alopecia areata with under or over 50% scalp involvement, alopecia totalis and alopecia universalis. Results and caveats for the whole study, not just this receptor: DPC sensitization did not change the number of TCRs with a frequency above 1 in 1000, and there was no evidence of changes in global repertoire structure. All patients had alopecia, a presumed autoimmune disease, so their immune response might differ from that of healthy individuals. After repeated subsampling, changes were observed in the strength of the expansion versus patch-test correlation and in the threshold at which the correlation became significant. Significantly more large CDR3 similarity clusters were formed by expanded TCRs than by pre-sensitization or healthy control sets, consistent with antigen-driven responses. Patch test score was positively correlated with the number of PT1 expanded TCRs, with significance at thresholds 8, 16 and 32 but not at 4.

Sample time point, as interpreted from the label and publication: pre-sensitization, week 0. The sample's treatment or condition label is to be understood as: therapeutic diphenylcyclopropenone sensitization with weekly scalp DPC. Blood at each patch-test visit was drawn before the patch test was applied. Eligible patients were aged 18 to 70, diagnosed with alopecia, deemed suitable for DPC therapy, and excluded if pregnant. Total RNA was isolated from unfractionated whole blood collected in Tempus Blood RNA tubes. This receptor was taken from a middle-aged woman with alopecia areata. Some clones in this sample may be carry-over from other donors' samples. The specimen comprised whole blood, sampled in connection with sensitization to the hapten diphenylcyclopropenone (DPC). This receptor chain uses TRBV28 and TRBJ2-1; TRBD2 fits 13 bases in the junction. CDR3 sequence: CASSKGGLAGSRWFF. The nucleotide sequence is given as TGTGCCAGCAGTAAGGGGGGACTAGCGGGATCCCGTTGGTTCTTC.